Listed below are T cell receptor beta chains from one sample, sequenced in a study of STAT5B mutations in CD4+ large granular lymphocyte leukemia. TCRdb's table, derived via immunoSEQ multiplex PCR, lists solely in-frame clones and lacks some. The sample contains roughly 48,000 clones, 70% of which appear only once. The sample taken for sequencing was CD4+ T cells from blood buffy coats. Every receptor here comes from a human donor in good health. Each CDR3 is given with its conserved first and last residue. Each record gives: CDR3 DNA, CDR3 protein, D gene, V gene, clone size, J gene. A D gene is named only where the DNA matches it firmly. Clone size is given for some rows only: seen once, a few or many times, or a class if the clone is expanded.

DNA: TGTGCCAGCAGCGTATTCGGGGGTTTAGAGACCCAGTACTTC; CDR3: CASSVFGGLETQYF; D: -; V: TRBV9; size: -; J: TRBJ2-5
DNA: TGTGCCAGCAGGGGACAGGGGGCTCAGGGTGGCTACACCTTC; CDR3: CASRGQGAQGGYTF; D: TRBD1; V: TRBV6-1; size: -; J: TRBJ1-2
DNA: TGTGCCAGCAGCCCAGACAGGGGCGGTTCACCCCTCCACTTT; CDR3: CASSPDRGGSPLHF; D: TRBD1; V: TRBV5-4; size: -; J: TRBJ1-6
DNA: TGTGCCAGCAGACGAGGACAGGGGAATAATGAAAAACTGTTTTTT; CDR3: CASRRGQGNNEKLFF; D: TRBD1; V: TRBV7-9; size: -; J: TRBJ1-4
DNA: TGTGCCAGCAGTGATCAGGGGGCCTACAATGAGCAGTTCTTC; CDR3: CASSDQGAYNEQFF; D: TRBD1; V: TRBV2; size: -; J: TRBJ2-1
DNA: TGTGCCGGAGACAGGGGGCAGGGACAGCCCCAGCATTTT; CDR3: CAGDRGQGQPQHF; D: TRBD1; V: TRBV30; size: -; J: TRBJ1-5
DNA: TGTGCCAGCGGTAGACAGGCGAACACTGAAGCTTTCTTT; CDR3: CASGRQANTEAFF; D: -; V: TRBV7-2; size: -; J: TRBJ1-1
DNA: TGTGCCAGCAGTGAGATGGGGATCGCGGGGGGCCAAGAGACCCAGTACTTC; CDR3: CASSEMGIAGGQETQYF; D: TRBD2; V: TRBV6-1; size: -; J: TRBJ2-5
DNA: TGTGCCAGCAGCTTCGGGACTAGTCCAGATACGCAGTATTTT; CDR3: CASSFGTSPDTQYF; D: TRBD2; V: TRBV7-9; size: -; J: TRBJ2-3
DNA: TGTGCCAGCAGCTATGACAGGGGAAGCTACAATGAGCAGTTCTTC; CDR3: CASSYDRGSYNEQFF; D: TRBD1; V: TRBV7-2; size: -; J: TRBJ2-1
DNA: TGTGCCAGCTCCCTTCGATGGGACAGGGGGCGGGTAGATACGCAGTATTTT; CDR3: CASSLRWDRGRVDTQYF; D: TRBD1; V: TRBV13; size: -; J: TRBJ2-3
DNA: TGCGCCAGCAGCTTGTCTGGGGCCACCTCTGGGGCCAACGTCCTGACTTTC; CDR3: CASSLSGATSGANVLTF; D: -; V: TRBV5-1; size: -; J: TRBJ2-6
DNA: TGTGCCTGGAGTGTTCAGGGGGGACAGCCCCAGCATTTT; CDR3: CAWSVQGGQPQHF; D: TRBD1; V: TRBV30; size: -; J: TRBJ1-5
DNA: TGTGCCAGTAGTATAGGGTACGGACAGGGGGGGCAACCGAACACTGAAGCTTTCTTT; CDR3: CASSIGYGQGGQPNTEAFF; D: TRBD1; V: TRBV19; size: -; J: TRBJ1-1
DNA: TGTGCCAGCAGCTACTCAGGGGGCTCGGGAAACATTCAGTACTTC; CDR3: CASSYSGGSGNIQYF; D: TRBD1; V: TRBV7-8; size: -; J: TRBJ2-4
DNA: TGTGCCAGCCATGGGTGGGGGGTTTATGGCTACACCTTC; CDR3: CASHGWGVYGYTF; D: -; V: TRBV6-5; size: once; J: TRBJ1-2
DNA: TGTGCCAGCAGCTTGGGGGGGGCTGGCAATCAGCCCCAGCATTTT; CDR3: CASSLGGAGNQPQHF; D: -; V: TRBV5-6; size: -; J: TRBJ1-5
DNA: TGTGCCAGCTCACTGACTAGCGGGGTTAACACCGGGGAGCTGTTTTTT; CDR3: CASSLTSGVNTGELFF; D: TRBD2; V: TRBV18; size: -; J: TRBJ2-2
DNA: TGTGCCAGCAGCCACGATCGGGGGAATGAGCAGTTCTTC; CDR3: CASSHDRGNEQFF; D: -; V: TRBV6-5; size: -; J: TRBJ2-1
DNA: TGCGCCAGCAGCCAAGAACCGGCTAGATATGAGACCCAGTACTTC; CDR3: CASSQEPARYETQYF; D: -; V: TRBV4-1; size: once; J: TRBJ2-5
DNA: TGTGCCAGCAGCTTATTAGGGCTGGGACCCCTCCACTTT; CDR3: CASSLLGLGPLHF; D: -; V: TRBV7-9; size: -; J: TRBJ1-6
DNA: TGCAGCGGGGGGGGATCCACGACAGATACGCAGTATTTT; CDR3: CSGGGSTTDTQYF; D: TRBD2; V: TRBV29-1; size: once; J: TRBJ2-3
DNA: TGCGCCAGCAGCTCCTCCCCCGAGGGGAGCTATGGCTACACCTTC; CDR3: CASSSSPEGSYGYTF; D: -; V: TRBV5-1; size: -; J: TRBJ1-2
DNA: TGTGCCAGCACCGGGACAGGTCCCGTGAACACTGAAGCTTTCTTT; CDR3: CASTGTGPVNTEAFF; D: TRBD1; V: TRBV6-1; size: -; J: TRBJ1-1
DNA: TGTGCCAGCAGCTTAGCTCACGGTATCACCTACGAGCAGTACTTC; CDR3: CASSLAHGITYEQYF; D: -; V: TRBV11-1; size: -; J: TRBJ2-7
DNA: TGCGCCAGCAGCCTGGCGGGGGGCATTCTGTACGAGCAGTACTTC; CDR3: CASSLAGGILYEQYF; D: TRBD2; V: TRBV5-1; size: once; J: TRBJ2-7
DNA: TGTGCCAGCAGAGCCTTAACAACAGGGGTAGATACGCAGTATTTT; CDR3: CASRALTTGVDTQYF; D: TRBD1; V: TRBV2; size: -; J: TRBJ2-3
DNA: TGTGCCAGCAGCTTCGGGAGTAACTATGGCTACACCTTC; CDR3: CASSFGSNYGYTF; D: -; V: TRBV7-8; size: -; J: TRBJ1-2
DNA: TGTGCCAGCAGCCAAGTAGGAGGGGGGGGCCTTGGGGAGACCCAGTACTTC; CDR3: CASSQVGGGGLGETQYF; D: -; V: TRBV4-2; size: few; J: TRBJ2-5
DNA: TGTGCCAGCAGCTTAGCGAGGTTGGGGGAATCCACCCCGGAGACCCAGTACTTC; CDR3: CASSLARLGESTPETQYF; D: -; V: TRBV7-8; size: -; J: TRBJ2-5
DNA: TGTGCCACCAGCAGAGATCGGGGGTTGGAAGCTTTCTTT; CDR3: CATSRDRGLEAFF; D: -; V: TRBV15; size: few; J: TRBJ1-1
DNA: TGTGCCAGCAGTGAAAGGTCGTACGAGCAGTACTTC; CDR3: CASSERSYEQYF; D: -; V: TRBV2; size: once; J: TRBJ2-7
DNA: TGTGCCAGCAGCTTAGGTGGCAGATCTAGCACAGATACGCAGTATTTT; CDR3: CASSLGGRSSTDTQYF; D: -; V: TRBV11-2; size: -; J: TRBJ2-3
DNA: TGTGCCATCAGTGTGAGCGGGGGCACAGATACGCAGTATTTT; CDR3: CAISVSGGTDTQYF; D: TRBD2; V: TRBV10-3; size: -; J: TRBJ2-3
DNA: TGTGCCAGTAGCTCTAGCGGGAACGTCCAAGAGACCCAGTACTTC; CDR3: CASSSSGNVQETQYF; D: TRBD2; V: TRBV19; size: -; J: TRBJ2-5
DNA: TGCGCCAGCAGCTTGGGTTGGGGAGACATACAAGAGACCCAGTACTTC; CDR3: CASSLGWGDIQETQYF; D: -; V: TRBV5-1; size: -; J: TRBJ2-5
DNA: TGTGCCAGCAGCGGGACAGGGGGCGTATACAATGAGCAGTTCTTC; CDR3: CASSGTGGVYNEQFF; D: TRBD1; V: TRBV6-1; size: -; J: TRBJ2-1
DNA: TGTGCCAGCAGCTTGACAGGGGGGTCGGCAATTGGGACCCAGTACTTC; CDR3: CASSLTGGSAIGTQYF; D: TRBD1; V: TRBV5-4; size: once; J: TRBJ2-5
DNA: TGCGCCAGCAGCTTGACCCACCAAGAGACCCAGTACTTC; CDR3: CASSLTHQETQYF; D: -; V: TRBV5-1; size: -; J: TRBJ2-5
DNA: TGCGCCAGCAGCCAACCGGGTCGCGTGAACCAAGAGACCCAGTACTTC; CDR3: CASSQPGRVNQETQYF; D: -; V: TRBV4-1; size: -; J: TRBJ2-5
DNA: TGTGCCAGTAGCCTGGGTCGCGGGGGAGAAGAGACCCAGTACTTC; CDR3: CASSLGRGGEETQYF; D: TRBD2; V: TRBV19; size: once; J: TRBJ2-5
DNA: TGTGCCTGGATTCCCGGACAGCACTCCACCGGGGAGCTGTTTTTT; CDR3: CAWIPGQHSTGELFF; D: -; V: TRBV30; size: once; J: TRBJ2-2
DNA: TGTGCGGTATGGGGGGGACTTGGAGGCTACACCTTC; CDR3: CAVWGGLGGYTF; D: -; V: TRBV30; size: -; J: TRBJ1-2
DNA: TGTGCCGGGTCGCCGGGGGGGAACCAAGAGACCCAGTACTTC; CDR3: CAGSPGGNQETQYF; D: TRBD2; V: TRBV6-6; size: -; J: TRBJ2-5
DNA: TGCGCCAGCAGCTTGGCCGGAGGACAGGGGGCCGACGAGCAGTACTTC; CDR3: CASSLAGGQGADEQYF; D: TRBD1; V: TRBV5-1; size: -; J: TRBJ2-7
DNA: TGTGCCAGCAGCTCGACAGGGGTCCTCAATCAGCCCCAGCATTTT; CDR3: CASSSTGVLNQPQHF; D: TRBD1; V: TRBV28; size: few; J: TRBJ1-5